These T cell receptor beta chains were read from a single sample in a study of chemoradiotherapy in HPV16-positive cancers. Here immunoSEQ multiplex PCR was the method, and the copy in TCRdb shows in-frame clones only, minus some. Among some 11,000 clones, 74% were seen once, and the ten largest hold around 35%. Sampling was done from a patient who underwent chemoradiotherapy. Every receptor here comes from a human donor with HPV-associated anogenital cancer. The CDR3 runs from the conserved cysteine through the conserved F or W. A D gene is named only where the DNA matches it firmly. Rows give clone size only sometimes, using once, few, many, or a class for an expanded clone.

d_gene: NA; j_gene: TRBJ2-7; v_gene: TRBV20-1; abundance: NA; CDR3nt: TGCAGTGCATCTATGAGGTACGAGCAGTACTTC; CDR3aa: CSASMRYEQYF
d_gene: TRBD2; j_gene: TRBJ2-7; v_gene: TRBV7-2; abundance: NA; CDR3nt: TGTGCCAGCAGCTACCAACTAGCGGGAGGGCCGGACGAGCAGTACTTC; CDR3aa: CASSYQLAGGPDEQYF
d_gene: TRBD1; j_gene: TRBJ1-1; v_gene: TRBV27; abundance: NA; CDR3nt: TGTGCCAGCAGTCATATCGGGACAGTTAATGAAGCTTTCTTT; CDR3aa: CASSHIGTVNEAFF
d_gene: NA; j_gene: TRBJ1-1; v_gene: TRBV7-2; abundance: NA; CDR3nt: TGTGCCAGCAGCAAAGTAAACACTGAAGCTTTCTTT; CDR3aa: CASSKVNTEAFF
d_gene: NA; j_gene: TRBJ1-6; v_gene: TRBV15; abundance: NA; CDR3nt: TGTGCCACCAGTAGAGAGACAATGGGTTCACCCCTCCACTTT; CDR3aa: CATSRETMGSPLHF
d_gene: NA; j_gene: TRBJ2-1; v_gene: TRBV6-5; abundance: NA; CDR3nt: TGTGCGAGCGGATCAGTCAGGGAGCAGTTCTTC; CDR3aa: CASGSVREQFF
d_gene: NA; j_gene: TRBJ2-6; v_gene: TRBV9; abundance: NA; CDR3nt: TGTGCCAGCAGCGTAACCCCCGGCAACGTCCTGACTTTC; CDR3aa: CASSVTPGNVLTF
d_gene: TRBD1; j_gene: TRBJ2-5; v_gene: TRBV6-5; abundance: NA; CDR3nt: TGTGCCAGCAGTAGAGACAGGGGCCTCCAAGAGACCCAGTACTTC; CDR3aa: CASSRDRGLQETQYF
d_gene: NA; j_gene: TRBJ2-5; v_gene: TRBV21-1; abundance: NA; CDR3nt: TGTGCCAGCAGCGAAAAAGGGACTAGCGGGGGGGCCCCCACCCAAGAGACCCAGTACTTC; CDR3aa: CASSEKGTSGGAPTQETQYF
d_gene: NA; j_gene: TRBJ1-5; v_gene: TRBV2; abundance: NA; CDR3nt: TGTGCCAGCAGTGATATGGGTTTATGGGATCCCCGTCAGCATTTT; CDR3aa: CASSDMGLWDPRQHF
d_gene: NA; j_gene: TRBJ2-2; v_gene: TRBV4-3; abundance: few; CDR3nt: TGCGCCAGCAGCCAAGATTCCAGAGCCGGGGAGCTGTTTTTT; CDR3aa: CASSQDSRAGELFF
d_gene: TRBD2; j_gene: TRBJ2-7; v_gene: TRBV11-3; abundance: NA; CDR3nt: TGTGCCAGCAGCCGCGGGACTAGCGGGAGGAGCGAGCAGTACTTC; CDR3aa: CASSRGTSGRSEQYF
d_gene: NA; j_gene: TRBJ1-5; v_gene: TRBV4-1; abundance: few; CDR3nt: TGCGCCAGCAGCCAAATCCTGGGGAATCAGCCCCAGCATTTT; CDR3aa: CASSQILGNQPQHF
d_gene: NA; j_gene: TRBJ1-1; v_gene: TRBV10-2; abundance: NA; CDR3nt: TGCGCCAGCAGGGTGGACACTGAAGCTTTCTTT; CDR3aa: CASRVDTEAFF
d_gene: TRBD2; j_gene: TRBJ2-1; v_gene: TRBV5-1; abundance: NA; CDR3nt: TGCGCCAGCAGCTTGGCCTCGGGGAGGGATGAGCAGTTCTTC; CDR3aa: CASSLASGRDEQFF
d_gene: NA; j_gene: TRBJ1-3; v_gene: TRBV4-3; abundance: few; CDR3nt: TGCGCCAGCAGCCAAAAGTACAGGGCTGGAAACACCATATATTTT; CDR3aa: CASSQKYRAGNTIYF
d_gene: TRBD2; j_gene: TRBJ2-1; v_gene: TRBV7-9; abundance: NA; CDR3nt: TGTGCCCGGAGTAGCGGGAGTCGTGATGAGCAGTTCTTC; CDR3aa: CARSSGSRDEQFF
d_gene: TRBD2; j_gene: TRBJ2-7; v_gene: TRBV19; abundance: NA; CDR3nt: TGTGCCAGTCGGGCTAGCGGGAGGAACTACGAGCAGTACTTC; CDR3aa: CASRASGRNYEQYF
d_gene: TRBD1; j_gene: TRBJ1-4; v_gene: TRBV2; abundance: NA; CDR3nt: TGTGCCAGCAGTGAGTCCGGGACAGGGACGTCGGGGACTAATGAAAAACTGTTTTTT; CDR3aa: CASSESGTGTSGTNEKLFF
d_gene: TRBD2; j_gene: TRBJ2-1; v_gene: TRBV12-5; abundance: NA; CDR3nt: TGTGCTAGTGCAAGACAAGCGGGGGGGTCCTACAATGAGCAGTTCTTC; CDR3aa: CASARQAGGSYNEQFF
d_gene: TRBD2; j_gene: TRBJ2-3; v_gene: TRBV12-5; abundance: NA; CDR3nt: TGTGCTAGTGGTTTGGGGATAGCGGGGGCCCGCACAGATACGCAGTATTTT; CDR3aa: CASGLGIAGARTDTQYF
d_gene: TRBD2; j_gene: TRBJ2-5; v_gene: TRBV10-3; abundance: NA; CDR3nt: TGTGCCATCAGTGATTCCGGGAGGATCGGTGAGACCCAGTACTTC; CDR3aa: CAISDSGRIGETQYF
d_gene: TRBD2; j_gene: TRBJ2-1; v_gene: TRBV5-4; abundance: NA; CDR3nt: TGTGCCAGCAGCTTTACTAGCGGGGGGGCCAATGAGCAGTTCTTC; CDR3aa: CASSFTSGGANEQFF
d_gene: NA; j_gene: TRBJ1-4; v_gene: TRBV7-2; abundance: NA; CDR3nt: TGTGCCAGCAGCCTCTCCCAGGGTGGAAGTGAAAAACTGTTTTTT; CDR3aa: CASSLSQGGSEKLFF
d_gene: NA; j_gene: TRBJ1-3; v_gene: TRBV5-6; abundance: NA; CDR3nt: TGTGCCAGCAGCTTGGGTGCAGGGCACCTCACTGGAAACACCATATATTTT; CDR3aa: CASSLGAGHLTGNTIYF
d_gene: TRBD1; j_gene: TRBJ2-3; v_gene: TRBV30; abundance: few; CDR3nt: TGTGCCTGGAGGGACAGGGGTTCAGATACGCAGTATTTT; CDR3aa: CAWRDRGSDTQYF
d_gene: NA; j_gene: TRBJ1-5; v_gene: TRBV9; abundance: NA; CDR3nt: TGTGCCAGCAGCGTAGGGGACATCAATCAGCCCCAGCATTTT; CDR3aa: CASSVGDINQPQHF
d_gene: TRBD2; j_gene: TRBJ2-3; v_gene: TRBV7-3; abundance: NA; CDR3nt: TGTGCCAGCAGCCCAACCGTAGCGGGAGGGTCTGATACGCAGTATTTT; CDR3aa: CASSPTVAGGSDTQYF
d_gene: NA; j_gene: TRBJ1-2; v_gene: TRBV30; abundance: NA; CDR3nt: TGTGCCTGGAGTGTAAAAACAGGCCTTTCTAAGACCTTC; CDR3aa: CAWSVKTGLSKTF